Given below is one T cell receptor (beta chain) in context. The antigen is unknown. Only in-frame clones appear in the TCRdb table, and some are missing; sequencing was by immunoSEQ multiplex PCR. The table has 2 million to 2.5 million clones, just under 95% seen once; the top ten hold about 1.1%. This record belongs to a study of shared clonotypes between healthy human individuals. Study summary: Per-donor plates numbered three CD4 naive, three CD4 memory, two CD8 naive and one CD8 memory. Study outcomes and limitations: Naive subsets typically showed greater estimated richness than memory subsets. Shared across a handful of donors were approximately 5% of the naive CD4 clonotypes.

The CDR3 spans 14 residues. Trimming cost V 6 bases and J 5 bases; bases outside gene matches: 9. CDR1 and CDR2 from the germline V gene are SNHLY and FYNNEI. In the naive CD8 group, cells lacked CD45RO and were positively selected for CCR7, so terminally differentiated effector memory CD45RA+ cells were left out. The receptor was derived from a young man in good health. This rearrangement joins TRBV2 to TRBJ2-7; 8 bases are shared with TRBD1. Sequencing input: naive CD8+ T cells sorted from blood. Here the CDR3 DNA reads TGTGCCAGCAGCGGGTGGGCAGGGGGCGACGAGCAGTACTTC. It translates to CASSGWAGGDEQYF.